The sequence of this TCR beta chain was determined in a study of shared clonotypes between healthy human individuals. Study-wide results and caveats: With several donors compared, roughly 5% of naive CD4 clonotypes were shared.

This clone has more than one count but fewer than ten. Its antigen is still unknown. The investigators split CD4+ cells into a CD45RA+ naive subset and a CD45RA-negative memory subset. Using immunoSEQ multiplex PCR, the repertoire was profiled, and TCRdb retains in-frame clones only, with some absent. The sample contains some 2,500,000 clones, roughly 93% of which appear only once. CDR3 length equals 14 residues. CDR1 and CDR2 from the germline V gene are MNHEY and SMNVEV (reference sequence). V lost 6 bases to trimming and J lost 4 bases, with 13 bases between them. The chain is built from TRBV27 and TRBJ1-5; tentatively, D is TRBD1 (5 bases). The TCR sequence derives from a young man in good health. Some clones in this sample may be carry-over from other donors' samples. Material: naive CD4+ T cells from PBMCs. The subset here: CD45RA+ positively selected. The CDR3 sequence: CASSPGTPNQPQHF. For the CDR3, the DNA is TGTGCCAGCAGCCCCGGGACGCCAAATCAGCCCCAGCATTTT.